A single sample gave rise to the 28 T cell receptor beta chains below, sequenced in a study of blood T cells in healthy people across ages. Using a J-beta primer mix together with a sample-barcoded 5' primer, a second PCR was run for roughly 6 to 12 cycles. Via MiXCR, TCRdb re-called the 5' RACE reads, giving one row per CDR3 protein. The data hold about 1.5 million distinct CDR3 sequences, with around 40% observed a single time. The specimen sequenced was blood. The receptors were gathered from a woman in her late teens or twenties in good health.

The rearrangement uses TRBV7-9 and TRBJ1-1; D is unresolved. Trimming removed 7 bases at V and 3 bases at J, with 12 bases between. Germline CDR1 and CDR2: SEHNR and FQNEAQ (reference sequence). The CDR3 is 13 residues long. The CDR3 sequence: CASTILEDTEAFF. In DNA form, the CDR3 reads TGTGCCAGCACCATCTTAGAGGACACTGAAGCTTTCTTT.

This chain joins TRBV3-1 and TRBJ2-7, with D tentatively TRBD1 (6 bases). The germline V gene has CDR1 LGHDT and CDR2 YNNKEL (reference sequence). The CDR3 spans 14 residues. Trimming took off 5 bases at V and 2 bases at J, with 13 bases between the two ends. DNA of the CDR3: TGTGCCAGCAGCACCTACAGGGCCACCTACGAGCAGTACTTC. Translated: CASSTYRATYEQYF.

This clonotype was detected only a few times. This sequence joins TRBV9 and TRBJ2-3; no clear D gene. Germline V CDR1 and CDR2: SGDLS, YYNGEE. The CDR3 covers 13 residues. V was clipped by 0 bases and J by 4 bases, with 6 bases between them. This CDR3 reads CASSVDSADTQYF. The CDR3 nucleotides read TGTGCCAGCAGCGTAGACAGTGCAGATACGCAGTATTTT.

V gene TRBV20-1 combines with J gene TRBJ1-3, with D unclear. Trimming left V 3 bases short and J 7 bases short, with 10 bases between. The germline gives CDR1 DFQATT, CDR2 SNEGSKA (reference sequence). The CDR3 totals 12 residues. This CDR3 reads CSARTRRNTIYF. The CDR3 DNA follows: TGCAGTGCTAGGACACGGCGGAACACCATATATTTT.

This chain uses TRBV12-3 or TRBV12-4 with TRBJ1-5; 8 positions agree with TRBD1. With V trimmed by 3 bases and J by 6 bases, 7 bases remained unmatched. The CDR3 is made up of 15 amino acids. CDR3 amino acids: CASSFTGGSSQPQHF. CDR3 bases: TGTGCCAGCAGTTTCACAGGGGGTAGTAGTCAGCCCCAGCATTTT.

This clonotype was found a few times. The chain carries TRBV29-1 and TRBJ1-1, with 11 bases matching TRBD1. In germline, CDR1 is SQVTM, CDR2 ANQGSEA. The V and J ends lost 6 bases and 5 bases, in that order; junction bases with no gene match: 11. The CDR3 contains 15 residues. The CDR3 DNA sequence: TGCAGCGTGGCCTGGACAGGGGGCGGTGAAACTGAAGCTTTCTTT. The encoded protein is CSVAWTGGGETEAFF.

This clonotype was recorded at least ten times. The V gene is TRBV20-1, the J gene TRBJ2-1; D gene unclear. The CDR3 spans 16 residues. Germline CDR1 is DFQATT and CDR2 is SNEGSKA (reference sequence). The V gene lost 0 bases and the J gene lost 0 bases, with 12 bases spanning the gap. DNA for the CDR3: TGCAGTGCTAGAGAACCCAGGCAGAGCTCCTACAATGAGCAGTTCTTC. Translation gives CSAREPRQSSYNEQFF.

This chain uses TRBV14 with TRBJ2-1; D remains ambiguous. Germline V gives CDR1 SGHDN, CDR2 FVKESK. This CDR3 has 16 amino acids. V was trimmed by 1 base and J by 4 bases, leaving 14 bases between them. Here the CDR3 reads CASSQGGGFSYNEQFF. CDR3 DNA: TGTGCCAGCAGCCAAGGGGGTGGTTTTTCTTACAATGAGCAGTTCTTC.

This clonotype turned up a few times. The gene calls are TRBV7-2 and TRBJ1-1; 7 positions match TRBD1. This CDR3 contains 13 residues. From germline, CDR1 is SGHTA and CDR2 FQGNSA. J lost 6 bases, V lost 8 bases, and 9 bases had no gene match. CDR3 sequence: CASAGQRKAEAFF. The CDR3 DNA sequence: TGTGCCAGCGCGGGACAGCGGAAAGCTGAAGCTTTCTTT.

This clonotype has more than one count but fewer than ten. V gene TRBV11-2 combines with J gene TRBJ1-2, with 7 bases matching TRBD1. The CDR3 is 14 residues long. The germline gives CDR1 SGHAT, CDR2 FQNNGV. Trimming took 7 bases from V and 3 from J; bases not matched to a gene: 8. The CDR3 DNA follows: TGTGCCAGCACCAAGAGGACAGGCCACTATGGCTACACCTTC. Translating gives CASTKRTGHYGYTF.

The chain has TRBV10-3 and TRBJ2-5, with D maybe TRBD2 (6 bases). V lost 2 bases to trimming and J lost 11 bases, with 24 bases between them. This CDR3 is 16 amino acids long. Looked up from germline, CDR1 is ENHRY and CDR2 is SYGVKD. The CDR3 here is CAISEPLAVGLNEQYF. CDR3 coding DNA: TGTGCCATCAGTGAGCCATTAGCGGTTGGGCTTAATGAGCAGTACTTC.

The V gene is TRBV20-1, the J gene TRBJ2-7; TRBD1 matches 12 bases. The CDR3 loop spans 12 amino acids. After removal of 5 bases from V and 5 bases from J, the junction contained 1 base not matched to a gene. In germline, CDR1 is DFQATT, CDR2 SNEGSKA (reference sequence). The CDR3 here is CSAGTGGHEQYF. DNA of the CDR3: TGCAGTGCTGGGACAGGGGGCCACGAGCAGTACTTC.

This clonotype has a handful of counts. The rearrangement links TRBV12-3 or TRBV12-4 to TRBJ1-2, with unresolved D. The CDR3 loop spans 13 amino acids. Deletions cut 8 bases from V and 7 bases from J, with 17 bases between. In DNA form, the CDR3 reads TGTGCCAGCCGCGTCGCCGAGGAGGTTGGCTACACCTTC. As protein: CASRVAEEVGYTF.

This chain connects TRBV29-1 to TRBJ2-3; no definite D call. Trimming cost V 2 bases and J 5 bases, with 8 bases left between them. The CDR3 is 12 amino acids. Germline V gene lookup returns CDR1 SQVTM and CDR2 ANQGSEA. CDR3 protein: CSVEHRGDTQYF. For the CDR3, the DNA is TGCAGCGTTGAACATCGCGGAGATACGCAGTATTTT.

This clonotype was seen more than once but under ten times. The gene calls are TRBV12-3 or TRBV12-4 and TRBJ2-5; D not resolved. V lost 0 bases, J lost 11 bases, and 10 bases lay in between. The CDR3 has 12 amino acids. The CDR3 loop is CASSLAANEQYF. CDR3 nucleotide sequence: TGTGCCAGCAGTTTAGCCGCGAATGAGCAGTACTTC.

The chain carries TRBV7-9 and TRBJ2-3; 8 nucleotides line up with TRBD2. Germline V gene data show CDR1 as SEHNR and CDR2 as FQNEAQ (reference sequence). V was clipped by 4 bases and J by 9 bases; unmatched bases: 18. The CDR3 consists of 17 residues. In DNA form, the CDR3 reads TGTGCCAGCAGCTCCCGTCTAACTAGCGGTGGGGGAGAGACGCAGTATTTT. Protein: CASSSRLTSGGGETQYF.

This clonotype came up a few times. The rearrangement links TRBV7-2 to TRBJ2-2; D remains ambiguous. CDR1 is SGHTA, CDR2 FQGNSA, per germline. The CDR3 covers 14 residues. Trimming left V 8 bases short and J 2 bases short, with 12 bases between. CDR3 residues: CASGWKGNTGELFF. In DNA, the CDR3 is TGTGCCAGCGGGTGGAAGGGAAACACCGGGGAGCTGTTTTTT.

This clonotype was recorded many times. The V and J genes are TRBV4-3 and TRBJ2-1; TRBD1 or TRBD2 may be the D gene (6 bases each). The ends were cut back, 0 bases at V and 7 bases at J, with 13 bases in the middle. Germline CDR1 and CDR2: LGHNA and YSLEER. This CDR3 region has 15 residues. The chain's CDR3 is CASSQDLLGGNEQFF. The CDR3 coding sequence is TGCGCCAGCAGCCAAGATCTCCTAGGGGGGAATGAGCAGTTCTTC.

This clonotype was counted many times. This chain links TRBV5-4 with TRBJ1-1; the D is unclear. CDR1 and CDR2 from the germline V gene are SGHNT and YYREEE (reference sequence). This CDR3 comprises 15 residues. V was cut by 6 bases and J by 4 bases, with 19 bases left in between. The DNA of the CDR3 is TGTGCCAGCAATCCCGGCGTTCCGGGAAGCACTGAAGCTTTCTTT. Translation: CASNPGVPGSTEAFF.

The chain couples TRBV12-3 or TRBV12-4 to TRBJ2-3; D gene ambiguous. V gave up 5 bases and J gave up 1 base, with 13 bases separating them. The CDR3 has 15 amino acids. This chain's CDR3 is CASSRTGRGTDTQYF. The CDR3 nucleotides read TGTGCCAGCAGTAGGACGGGTAGGGGCACAGATACGCAGTATTTT.

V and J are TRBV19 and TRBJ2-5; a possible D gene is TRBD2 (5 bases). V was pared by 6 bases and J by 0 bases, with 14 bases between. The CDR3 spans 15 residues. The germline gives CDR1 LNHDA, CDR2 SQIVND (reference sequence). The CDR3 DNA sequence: TGTGCCAGTAGCGACTCTCCACTAGACCAAGAGACCCAGTACTTC. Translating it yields CASSDSPLDQETQYF. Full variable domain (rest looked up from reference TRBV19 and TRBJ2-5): DGGITQSPKYLFRKEGQNVTLSCEQNLNHDAMYWYRQDPGQGLRLIYYSQIVNDFQKGDIAEGYSVSREKKESFPLTVTSAQKNPTAFYLCASSDSPLDQETQYFGPGTRLLVL.

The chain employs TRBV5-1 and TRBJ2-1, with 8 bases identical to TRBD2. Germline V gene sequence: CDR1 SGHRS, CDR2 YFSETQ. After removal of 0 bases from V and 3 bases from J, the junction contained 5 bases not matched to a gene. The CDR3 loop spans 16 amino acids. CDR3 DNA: TGCGCCAGCAGCTTGGGCGTTAGCGGGGACTACAATGAGCAGTTCTTC. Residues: CASSLGVSGDYNEQFF.

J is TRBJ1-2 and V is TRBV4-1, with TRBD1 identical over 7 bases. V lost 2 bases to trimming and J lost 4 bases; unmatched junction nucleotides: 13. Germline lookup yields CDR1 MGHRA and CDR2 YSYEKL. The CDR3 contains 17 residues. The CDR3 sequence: CASSQRDRDLDIYGYTF. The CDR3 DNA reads TGCGCCAGCAGCCAACGGGACAGAGACCTAGATATCTATGGCTACACCTTC.

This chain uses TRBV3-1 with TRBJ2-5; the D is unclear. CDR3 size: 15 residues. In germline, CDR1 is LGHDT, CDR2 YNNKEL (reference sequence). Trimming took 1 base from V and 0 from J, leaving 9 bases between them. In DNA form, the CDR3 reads TGTGCCAGCAGCCAAGTGACTGGGGACCAAGAGACCCAGTACTTC. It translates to CASSQVTGDQETQYF.

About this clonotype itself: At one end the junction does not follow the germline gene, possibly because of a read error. CDR3: CASSLWRTGGNEQFF. In DNA, the CDR3 is TGCGCCAGCAGTTTATGGAGGACAGGGGGCAATGAGCAGTTCTTC. The chain couples TRBV28 to TRBJ2-1, with 10 bases aligning to TRBD1. Germline V lookup: CDR1 MDHEN, CDR2 SYDVKM. CDR3 length equals 15 residues.

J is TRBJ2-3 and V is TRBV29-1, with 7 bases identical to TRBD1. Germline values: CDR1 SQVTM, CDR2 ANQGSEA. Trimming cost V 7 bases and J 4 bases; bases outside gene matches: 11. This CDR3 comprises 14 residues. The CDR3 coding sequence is TGCAGCGCGACACAGGGGATGAGCGCAGATACGCAGTATTTT. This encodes CSATQGMSADTQYF.

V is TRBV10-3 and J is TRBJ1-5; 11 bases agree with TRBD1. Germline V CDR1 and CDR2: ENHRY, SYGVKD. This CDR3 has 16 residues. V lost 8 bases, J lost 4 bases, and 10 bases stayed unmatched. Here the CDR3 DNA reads TGTGCCATCTTGAAGGGGACAGGGGGAGTAAATCAGCCCCAGCATTTT. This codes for CAILKGTGGVNQPQHF.

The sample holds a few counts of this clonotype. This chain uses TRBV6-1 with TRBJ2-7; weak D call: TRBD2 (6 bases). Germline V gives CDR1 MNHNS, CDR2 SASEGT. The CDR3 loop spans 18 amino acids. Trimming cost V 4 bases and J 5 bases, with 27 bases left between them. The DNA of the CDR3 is TGTGCCAGCAGTGGGGTTAGGTGGCGGGACCCCCGTGAGGACGAGCAGTACTTC. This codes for CASSGVRWRDPREDEQYF.